This TCR beta chain was sequenced for a study of OX40 agonist ivuxolimab in advanced cancers. The CDR3 runs 16 residues. Germline lookup yields CDR1 LGHNT and CDR2 FRNRAP. The V end was cut by 5 bases, the J end by 4 bases, with 17 bases between. The method was immunoSEQ multiplex PCR; TCRdb's version includes in-frame clones alone and lacks a portion of them. The table lists some 85,000 clones, nearly 90% of them singletons. The table lists this clone with a count of one. The chain recombines TRBV12-5 with TRBJ1-4; possible D gene TRBD1, 5 bases. Specimen: CD4+ or CD8+ T cells sorted from blood, collected in a trial of the OX40 agonist ivuxolimab. The clonotype comes from an adult with an advanced solid tumor such as melanoma, head and neck, liver or kidney cancer. CDR3 nucleotides: TGTGCTAGTGGTGAAGGGAGGGGCCAAGTTAATGAAAAACTGTTTTTT. This translates into CASGEGRGQVNEKLFF.